A single sample gave rise to the 7 T cell receptor beta chains below, sequenced in a study of blood T cell repertoires in COVID-19. Assay: immunoSEQ multiplex PCR; the TCRdb copy retains only in-frame clones and omits some. The sample yields approximately 120,000 clones, around nine tenths seen once. Sequences were obtained from peripheral blood. These receptors all stem from a human donor in a cohort sampled during active COVID-19.

A few counts support this clone. The chain carries TRBV7-6 and TRBJ2-1; 9 positions agree with TRBD1. The germline gives CDR1 SGHVS, CDR2 FNYEAQ. The CDR3 length is 14 residues. V dropped 5 bases and J dropped 10; count of bases not matched to a gene: 9. The CDR3 nucleotides are TGTGCCAGCAGCCGACAGGGGGAGGCGGGAGAGCAGTTCTTC. Amino acids: CASSRQGEAGEQFF.

This clone was seen more than once but under ten times. The J gene is TRBJ1-3, the V gene TRBV7-6; D uncertain. The CDR3 contains 15 residues. Trimming stripped 1 base from V and 2 bases from J, with 9 bases between. CDR1 is SGHVS and CDR2 is FNYEAQ in the germline V gene. CDR3 sequence reads: CASSLGEQTGNTIYF. CDR3 nucleotides: TGTGCCAGCAGCTTAGGGGAGCAGACTGGAAACACCATATATTTT.

Details on this clone: The junction does not match germline at one end; this may be a read error. CDR3 residues: CAGSVVPAGGTDTQYF. For the CDR3, the DNA is TGTGCCGGCAGCGTAGTTCCAGCGGGGGGCACAGATACGCAGTATTTT. J is TRBJ2-3 and V is TRBV9; the match to TRBD2 covers 8 bases. The germline CDR1 and CDR2 sequences are SGDLS and YYNGEE. The CDR3 sequence is 16 residues long.

This clone was detected only once. The gene calls are TRBV5-1 and TRBJ2-7, with D possibly TRBD1 on 6 matching bases. Germline CDR1 is SGHRS and CDR2 is YFSETQ. V was clipped by 3 bases and J by 2 bases, with 9 bases between them. The CDR3 is 13 amino acids. Here the CDR3 reads CASSSGQTYEQYF. In DNA, the CDR3 is TGCGCCAGCAGCTCCGGACAGACCTACGAGCAGTACTTC.

The gene calls are TRBV2 and TRBJ2-3, with 7 nucleotides matching TRBD2. Germline V gene data show CDR1 as SNHLY and CDR2 as FYNNEI. The CDR3 covers 15 residues. Unmatched junction bases numbered 7, after V lost 7 bases and J lost 0 bases. The CDR3 is CASMTGGPSTDTQYF. The CDR3 nucleotides read TGTGCCAGCATGACGGGGGGTCCTAGCACAGATACGCAGTATTTT.

V gene TRBV5-4 combines with J gene TRBJ2-3; perhaps TRBD1 as D (7 bases). The V end was cut by 0 bases, the J end by 1 base, with 15 bases between. CDR1 and CDR2 from the germline V gene are SGHNT and YYREEE (reference sequence). The CDR3 spans 17 residues. DNA of the CDR3: TGTGCCAGCAGCTTGGCCGGAGGGGGGACAGGCACAGATACGCAGTATTTT. This sequence encodes CASSLAGGGTGTDTQYF.

This clone was seen just once. The V gene is TRBV29-1, the J gene TRBJ2-3, with 12 nucleotides matching TRBD2. This CDR3 spans 16 amino acids. Losses at the gene ends were 3 bases for V and 2 bases for J; bases not matched to a gene: 6. Germline CDR1 and CDR2: SQVTM and ANQGSEA. CDR3 coding DNA: TGCAGCGTTGACCAGACTAGCGGGGGCGTCACAGATACGCAGTATTTT. Protein sequence: CSVDQTSGGVTDTQYF.